The clone carrying this TCR beta chain appeared a few times. Its antigen is still unknown. Donors likely had unrecorded immune exposures despite being nominally healthy when sampled. The data derive from a study of cytomegalovirus exposure and HLA in healthy donors. Study context: The Caucasian-associated ancestry cluster held around four fifths of some 420 genotyped donors.

Study-wide findings and caveats: Later work associated approximately 17,000 TCR beta sequences with HLA alleles at 0.05 false discovery rate.

Germline values: CDR1 SGHTA, CDR2 FQGTGA. The CDR3 extends over 16 amino acids. V gave up 3 bases and J gave up 5 bases; unmatched junction bases: 11. PCR employed 60 Vbeta and 13 Jbeta primers. Method: immunoSEQ multiplex PCR; TCRdb's copy keeps in-frame clones and lacks some. Of about 130,000 clones in the sample, 81% are singletons; the top ten hold approximately 5.6%. The origin of this receptor is a woman in her forties in good health and CMV-seropositive. Sequencing input: PBMCs. The chain joins TRBV7-3 to TRBJ2-3, with TRBD1 matching over 7 bases. CDR3 sequence (DNA): TGTGCCAGCAGCTTCGTTACAGGGGAGATCTTAGATACGCAGTATTTT. As protein: CASSFVTGEILDTQYF.